This T cell receptor (beta chain) stems from a study of blood T cell repertoires in COVID-19. Study context: Donors in the United States, Italy and Spain gave samples during acute or convalescent COVID-19. T cells, B-cell-depleted T cells, or PBMCs provided the cDNA or gDNA that served as material.

Original handling: The authors estimated nucleated cell counts from reference gene primer amplification. TCRdb's table, derived via immunoSEQ multiplex PCR, lists solely in-frame clones and lacks some. The V and J calls and clone size come from that table; D and trimming were worked out from the DNA. The sample carries over 600,000 clones, 90% recorded once. Germline assignment: CDR1 MGHDK and CDR2 SYGVNS. V shed 7 bases and J shed 0 bases, with 13 bases lying between them. The CDR3 length is 15 residues. Sequencing input: peripheral blood. This TCR derives from a young woman with acute or convalescent COVID-19. The chain has TRBV25-1 and TRBJ2-1, with D possibly matching TRBD1 (6 bases). CDR3 nucleotides: TGTGCCAGCAAGGGGGACCTTAGCTCCTACAATGAGCAGTTCTTC. It codes for CASKGDLSSYNEQFF.